The TCR beta chain under discussion was sequenced for a study of vaccination and CD4 T cells after COVID-19. The Oncomine TCR Beta short-read assay sequenced DNA from cultured CD4+ T cells. CD4+ T cells were cultured, and genomic DNA was extracted from them. One entry per CDR3 protein, called by TCRdb with MiXCR from the PCR reads. Of 10,000 or so distinct CDR3 sequences in the sample, under 35% were seen once. Treatment: roughly 11-day PBMC culture with coronavirus spike peptide pools or control peptides (ViraFEST assay). CD4+ T cells that came from the unexposed donor were collected before the COVID-19 pandemic (2011-2018). IL-2 at roughly 10 IU/ml and peptide pools at 10 ug/ml were added to PBMCs cultured at two million per well. The CDR3 loop spans 15 amino acids. This clonotype was seen only a few times. Its antigen is undetermined.

This chain uses TRBV12-1 with TRBJ2-7; the table's D call TRBD1 went unverified against the DNA. TRBV12-1 is an annotated pseudogene. The receptor comes from a human donor in good health. Material: CD4+ T cells from blood, cultured in vitro. The CDR3 loop reads CASSLRPGPPEGQYF. The CDR3 DNA reads TGTGCCAGCAGCCTGAGACCCGGGCCCCCGGAGGGGCAGTACTTC.